The source of this T cell receptor beta chain is a study of T cell repertoires in cytomegalovirus infection. Study-wide findings and caveats: Within the response measured ex vivo, HLA-C-restricted CMV-specific TCR beta clonotypes were dominant.

TCRdb redid the calling of the reads with MiXCR, one entry per CDR3 protein. The profile covers hundreds of thousands of distinct CDR3 sequences, with about a third appearing a single time and 2.8% taken by the ten largest. V lost 0 bases to trimming and J lost 5 bases, with 10 bases between them. Looked up from germline, CDR1 is SNHLY and CDR2 is FYNNEI. The length of the CDR3 is 14 residues. As concerns this clonotype: No antigen is known for it.

Sequencing was carried out using PBMCs. This TCR was sampled from a human donor in good health (CMV status not recorded). Some clones in this sample may be carry-over from other donors' samples. The chain is built from TRBV2 and TRBJ1-2, with no clear D. The CDR3 region has the DNA TGTGCCAGCAGTGAAGCGGCGAGGGAGTATGGCTACACCTTC. Translation: CASSEAAREYGYTF.